These T cell receptor beta chains were read from a single sample in a study of T-cell reconstitution after alpha-beta-depleted transplantation in children. Via MiXCR, TCRdb re-called the PCR reads, giving one row per CDR3 protein. The table records fewer than 550,000 distinct CDR3 sequences, 9.5% to 12% of them present only once. Sample: PBMCs, mostly from graft donor cells, taken 180 days after TCRalphabeta/CD19-depleted stem cell transplant. Every receptor here comes from a female patient under 10 years old who had a stem cell transplant for aplastic anemia, so the T cells may come from the graft donor. CDR3s include the opening cysteine and the closing phenylalanine or tryptophan. The D gene is left open where the match is weak. Some rows mark clone size as missing; the rest say once, few, many or name a class of expanded clone.

d_call j_call v_call clone_size cdr3_nt cdr3_aa
. TRBJ2-5 TRBV20-1 few TGCAGTGCTAGAGTCGCCGGCCAAGAGACCCAGTACTTC CSARVAGQETQYF
. TRBJ2-1 TRBV7-3 . TGTGCCAGCAGTCGGGACGACAATGAGCAGTTCTTC CASSRDDNEQFF
TRBD2 TRBJ2-7 TRBV7-2 few TGTGCCAGCAGCTTAGCACCGGGAGGCCCATCCTACGAGCAGTACTTC CASSLAPGGPSYEQYF
. TRBJ1-5 TRBV29-1 few TGCAGCGTTTCGGAAGGCAATCAGCCCCAGCATTTT CSVSEGNQPQHF
TRBD2 TRBJ2-1 TRBV7-2 . TGTGCCAGCAGCTTAGCGGGACTAGCGGGAGTTGGGGATGAGCAGTTCTTC CASSLAGLAGVGDEQFF
. TRBJ1-2 TRBV28 few TGTGCCAGCAGTTTCACCACAGGAGTCTATGGCTACACCTTC CASSFTTGVYGYTF
TRBD2 TRBJ2-3 TRBV20-1 . TGCAGTGCTACCGGGACTAGCGGGAGAACAGATACGCAGTATTTT CSATGTSGRTDTQYF
. TRBJ2-5 TRBV6-5 . TGTGCCAGCAGTTACTCGAATCCGGGGCAAACCCAAGAGACCCAGTACTTC CASSYSNPGQTQETQYF
. TRBJ2-2 TRBV2 . TGTGCCAGCAGGGGGTACGGGGAGCTGTTTTTT CASRGYGELFF
. TRBJ2-5 TRBV12-3/TRBV12-4 . TGTGCCAGCAGTTTGCGGACAGAACAAGAGACCCAGTACTTC CASSLRTEQETQYF
. TRBJ2-1 TRBV5-1 many TGCGCCAGCATGAGGGTACCAACCGACAATGAGCAGTTCTTC CASMRVPTDNEQFF
. TRBJ2-1 TRBV6-1 . TGTGCCAGCAGTGAAGCAGGGTTATACTACAATGAGCAGTTCTTC CASSEAGLYYNEQFF
TRBD1 TRBJ2-3 TRBV5-1 . TGCGCCAGCAGCATCGGGACAGGAGGCACATATACGCAGTATTTT CASSIGTGGTYTQYF
. TRBJ2-7 TRBV28 . TGTGCCAGCAGCCAGGAGCCTCCCTACGAGCAGTACTTC CASSQEPPYEQYF
. TRBJ2-1 TRBV24-1 . TGTGCCACCAGTGATTGGGCTCATGGGAATGAGCAGTTCTTC CATSDWAHGNEQFF
. TRBJ2-7 TRBV28 few TGTGCCAGCAGTTCCAGACAGCTTTGGGACGAGCAGTACTTC CASSSRQLWDEQYF
TRBD1 TRBJ2-3 TRBV7-2 many TGTGCCAGCAGGACTCGGGACAGGGCGACAGATACGCAGTATTTT CASRTRDRATDTQYF
TRBD2 TRBJ2-3 TRBV20-1 . TGCAGTGCCCCACGGGGGGGATCGGGAACAGATACGCAGTATTTT CSAPRGGSGTDTQYF
. TRBJ1-3 TRBV4-3 few TGCGCCAGCAGCCCCGGGACGGATGGAAACACCATATATTTT CASSPGTDGNTIYF
TRBD2 TRBJ2-7 TRBV11-2 few TGTGCCAGCAGCCCCCGGAGGAGCCGACTAGCGGAACCCTACGAGCAGTACTTC CASSPRRSRLAEPYEQYF
TRBD2 TRBJ2-2 TRBV7-2 few TGTGCCAGCAGTAAACTAGCGGGAGTTACCGGGGAGCTGTTTTTT CASSKLAGVTGELFF
TRBD2 TRBJ2-1 TRBV28 . TGTGCCAGCAGTTTCTCTGGGAGTAGCGGGATCTACAATGAGCAGTTCTTC CASSFSGSSGIYNEQFF
. TRBJ1-1 TRBV7-2 many TGTGCCAGCAGCTTAGCGACGGGGGGCGCAACTGAAGCTTTCTTT CASSLATGGATEAFF
TRBD1 TRBJ2-7 TRBV27 . TGTGCCAGCAGTCCCCGTTATCCGGGACAGGGCTTCCCCTACGAGCAGTACTTC CASSPRYPGQGFPYEQYF
TRBD1 TRBJ1-6 TRBV25-1 . TGTGCCAGCAGTGAATCCAGCCAGGGGGCAGTCGGGTATTCACCCCTCCACTTT CASSESSQGAVGYSPLHF
. TRBJ1-5 TRBV6-2/TRBV6-3 . TGTGCCAGCAGCCAAACCCCGGGGCGCGTCAATCAGCCCCAGCATTTT CASSQTPGRVNQPQHF
TRBD2 TRBJ2-1 TRBV15 . TGTGCCACCAGCAGAGATGCAACTAGCGGGAGGGACACGCAGTTCTTC CATSRDATSGRDTQFF
TRBD2 TRBJ2-7 TRBV28 . TGTGCCAGCAAGAGGACTAGCGGGAGCTCCTACGAGCAGTACTTC CASKRTSGSSYEQYF
TRBD1 TRBJ1-1 TRBV6-5 . TGTGCCAGCAGTTACTCGTGGACAGGGGGCACGACTGAAGCTTTCTTT CASSYSWTGGTTEAFF
TRBD2 TRBJ2-2 TRBV6-2/TRBV6-3 few TGTGCCAGCAGTTACACCGGATGGGGGTGGGGGGGATGGAACACCGGGGAGCTGTTTTTT CASSYTGWGWGGWNTGELFF
. TRBJ2-5 TRBV4-3 . TGCGCCAGCAGCCAAGATGTAGGGGCACGGGAGACCCAGTACTTC CASSQDVGARETQYF
. TRBJ1-2 TRBV7-8 . TGTGCCAGCAGCCCCGTAACACCTAACTATGGCTACACCTTC CASSPVTPNYGYTF
. TRBJ2-2 TRBV12-3/TRBV12-4 . TGTGCCACCCGAAGGGAGGAGCTGTTTTTT CATRREELFF
TRBD1 TRBJ2-5 TRBV5-6 . TGTGCCAGCAGCTCCTCGACAGGGAACCAAGAGACCCAGTACTTC CASSSSTGNQETQYF
. TRBJ2-1 TRBV6-1 few TGTGCCAGCGGCTACAGGTACAATGAGCAGTTCTTC CASGYRYNEQFF
TRBD1 TRBJ2-2 TRBV18 . TGTGCCAGCTCATCCCGGACAGGGGGCATGGACACCGGGGAGCTGTTTTTT CASSSRTGGMDTGELFF
TRBD1 TRBJ2-3 TRBV6-5 few TGTGCCAGCAGTTCCGGGACAGAGCACACAGATACGCAGTATTTT CASSSGTEHTDTQYF
. TRBJ2-5 TRBV9 few TGTGCCAGCAGCCCACTTAGTTCTAGCGGAGGGGGAGAGACCCAGTACTTC CASSPLSSSGGGETQYF
. TRBJ1-5 TRBV12-3/TRBV12-4 few TGTGCCAGCAGTTTTGATGGTCAGCCCCAGCATTTT CASSFDGQPQHF
. TRBJ2-3 TRBV27 few TGTGCCAGCAGTTTATCGACGACAGATACGCAGTATTTT CASSLSTTDTQYF
. TRBJ1-5 TRBV6-2/TRBV6-3 . TGTGCCAGCACCAAAAGGAGGGAGCCCCAGCATTTT CASTKRREPQHF
. TRBJ2-3 TRBV5-5 many TGTGCCAGCAGCTCTAGACCTGAGCCAGATACGCAGTATTTT CASSSRPEPDTQYF
. TRBJ2-7 TRBV5-4 few TGTGCCAGCAGCTTTGTACACTCCTACGAGCAGTACTTC CASSFVHSYEQYF
. TRBJ2-2 TRBV24-1 . TGTGCCACCAGTGATTTTTATGGGGGACAGAACACCGGGGAGCTGTTTTTT CATSDFYGGQNTGELFF
. TRBJ1-5 TRBV6-1 few TGTGCCAGCAGGCAGGGAGGGGCGTGGAATCAGCCCCAGCATTTT CASRQGGAWNQPQHF
TRBD2 TRBJ2-1 TRBV7-3 few TGTGCCAGCAGCCGGCAAACCGGGACTAGATTTGAGCAGTTCTTC CASSRQTGTRFEQFF
. TRBJ1-1 TRBV4-3 few TGCGCCAGCAGCCAAGACTCCCATACACTGACGAACACTGAAGCTTTCTTT CASSQDSHTLTNTEAFF
. TRBJ1-2 TRBV11-2 . TGTGCCAGCAGCATCACAGAAAACTATGGCTACACCTTC CASSITENYGYTF
TRBD1 TRBJ1-4 TRBV25-1 . TGTGCCAGCAGTGAATTAAGGGCCAGGGGGCGAGGTGAAAAACTGTTTTTT CASSELRARGRGEKLFF
. TRBJ2-5 TRBV7-8 . TGTGCCAGCAGCCACGGGGGCGTGAGGGAGACCCAGTACTTC CASSHGGVRETQYF
TRBD1 TRBJ2-1 TRBV6-5 few TGTGCCAGCAGTTACGCATTAAGGGGGCACGTCTACAATGAGCAGTTCTTC CASSYALRGHVYNEQFF
TRBD2 TRBJ2-2 TRBV5-1 . TGCGCCAGCAGCTGGGGGACTAGGATTGCGACCGGGGAGCTGTTTTTT CASSWGTRIATGELFF
TRBD1 TRBJ2-7 TRBV12-3/TRBV12-4 many TGTGCCAGCAGTCGCCGGACAGGGAGCTCCTACGAGCAGTACTTC CASSRRTGSSYEQYF
TRBD2 TRBJ2-5 TRBV27 . TGTGCCAGCAGTGCCGCGACTAGCGGGGGGAAAGAGACCCAGTACTTC CASSAATSGGKETQYF
TRBD2 TRBJ2-1 TRBV9 . TGTGCCAGCAGCCGAGGACTAGTCTCCTACAATGAGCAGTTCTTC CASSRGLVSYNEQFF
TRBD2 TRBJ2-3 TRBV20-1 many TGCAGTGCTAGTCCTCTAGCGGCGTCTCTCACAGATACGCAGTATTTT CSASPLAASLTDTQYF